This T cell receptor (beta chain) was captured in a study of cytomegalovirus exposure and HLA in healthy donors. Overall study results and limits: Many donors shared some public TCRs, even though most TCR sequences were rare. Earlier analysis looked at TCR beta V segments, and most were productive about 87% or about 30% of the time.

This clone was found a few times. The antigen is undetermined. The PCR made use of 60 Vbeta and 13 Jbeta primers. Here immunoSEQ multiplex PCR was the method, and the copy in TCRdb shows in-frame clones only, minus some. The sample holds 100,000 to 150,000 clones, roughly 74% seen once. Germline CDR1 reads MNHNY; CDR2 reads SVGAGI (reference sequence). The CDR3 runs to 14 residues. Trimming removed 0 bases from V and 2 bases from J, with 7 bases in between. The material sequenced was PBMCs. This sequence was found in a woman in her fifties or sixties in good health and CMV-seropositive. V is TRBV6-6 and J is TRBJ1-2; D unclear. The DNA of the CDR3 is TGTGCCAGCAGTTACTCGGAGTCAAACTATGGCTACACCTTC. Its translation is CASSYSESNYGYTF.